This T cell receptor (beta chain) stems from a study of cytomegalovirus exposure and HLA in healthy donors. Overall study: Previous work identified roughly 110 million unique TCR beta sequences from 200 million or so T cells. Some 85 million unique TCRs, all from HLA-typed donors, were included in an early release of the data.

It was with 60 Vbeta and 13 Jbeta primers that the PCR ran. The method was immunoSEQ multiplex PCR; TCRdb's version includes in-frame clones alone and lacks a portion of them. This table holds 75,000 to 95,000 clones, approximately 84% found once. The CDR3 runs 13 residues. The V gene end was trimmed by 6 bases and the J gene end by 5 bases; junction bases not matched to a gene: 6. CDR1 and CDR2 from the germline V gene are LNHDA and SQIVND (reference sequence). This receptor was obtained from a woman aged 18-29 years in good health and CMV-seropositive. The sample was PBMCs. The chain couples TRBV19 to TRBJ2-5; 7 bases map to TRBD1. In DNA form, the CDR3 reads TGTGCCAGTAGCACCAACAGGGGTGAGACCCAGTACTTC. Protein product: CASSTNRGETQYF. Together with reference TRBV19 and TRBJ2-5, the CDR3 gives the full variable domain: DGGITQSPKYLFRKEGQNVTLSCEQNLNHDAMYWYRQDPGQGLRLIYYSQIVNDFQKGDIAEGYSVSREKKESFPLTVTSAQKNPTAFYLCASSTNRGETQYFGPGTRLLVL.